A selection of T cell receptor beta chains follows, all from one sample in a study of T cells after yellow fever vaccination. MiXCR, run by TCRdb on the 5' RACE reads, gives a single entry per CDR3 protein. The sample carries 90,000 to 150,000 distinct CDR3 sequences, about 7.8% recorded once. The specimen comprised CD4+ T cells sorted from PBMCs, sampled around 45 days after the first yellow fever vaccination. The receptor source for this set is a man between 18 and 29 years old who received the YFV17D yellow fever vaccine. The CDR3 runs from the conserved cysteine through the conserved F or W. D genes are given only for firm matches. Some rows mark clone size as missing; the rest say once, few, many or name a class of expanded clone.

v_call	d_call	clone_size	j_call	cdr3_nt	cdr3_aa
TRBV6-5	.	many	TRBJ1-4	TGTGCCAGCAGTCTCGGGTTCCAAGTTGGGGAAAAACTGTTTTTT	CASSLGFQVGEKLFF
TRBV6-5	.	many	TRBJ1-2	TGTGCCAGCACCCCTAGGCCCGGAAGGAGCGGCTACACCTTC	CASTPRPGRSGYTF
TRBV6-6	.	many	TRBJ2-2	TGTGCCAGCCCGCGGGGGAACACCGGGGAGCTGTTTTTT	CASPRGNTGELFF
TRBV4-3	TRBD1	many	TRBJ2-4	TGCGCCAGCAGCCCGGGACAGGGGGTTTACATTCAGTACTTC	CASSPGQGVYIQYF
TRBV4-3	.	many	TRBJ1-6	TGCGCCAGCAGCCAAGGAAAGGTGCCAGGGGTGGGTTCACCCCTCCACTTT	CASSQGKVPGVGSPLHF
TRBV5-1	.	many	TRBJ2-2	TGCGCCAGCAGCTTGGCCTCGGATCCCTCCACCGGGGAGCTGTTTTTT	CASSLASDPSTGELFF
TRBV3-1	.	few	TRBJ1-6	TGTGCCAGCAGCCAAGTCCTTACTGGGTCACCCCTCCACTTT	CASSQVLTGSPLHF
TRBV19	.	many	TRBJ2-7	TGTGCCAGTAGTATAGATCTGGGCAGATTAACCTACGAGCAGTACTTC	CASSIDLGRLTYEQYF
TRBV20-1	.	many	TRBJ2-1	TGCAGTGCTAGCGTCCCCAATGAGCAGTTCTTC	CSASVPNEQFF
TRBV28	.	many	TRBJ1-1	TGTGCCAGCAACCTTAGGTACACTGAAGCTTTCTTT	CASNLRYTEAFF
TRBV11-3	.	few	TRBJ1-6	TGTGCCAGCAGCTTAGGATCCGAAGGGGATTCACCCCTCCACTTT	CASSLGSEGDSPLHF
TRBV9	TRBD2	.	TRBJ2-4	TGTGCCAGCAGCGCTCTCGGGGCGGGGGACATTCAGTACTTC	CASSALGAGDIQYF
TRBV6-4	.	many	TRBJ2-3	TGTGCCCCACCCCGCACAGATACGCAGTATTTT	CAPPRTDTQYF
TRBV11-3	TRBD2	many	TRBJ2-1	TGTGCCAGCAGCTTGGGGCTAGCGGGGTACAATGAGCAGTTCTTC	CASSLGLAGYNEQFF
TRBV7-3	TRBD2	many	TRBJ2-1	TGTGCCAGCAGCTTAGGCGGGAGCGTCAACAATGAGCAGTTCTTC	CASSLGGSVNNEQFF
TRBV29-1	.	.	TRBJ1-1	TGCAGCGCCAGGATCAGGGACTTAAACACTGAAGCTTTCTTT	CSARIRDLNTEAFF
TRBV4-3	.	many	TRBJ2-2	TGCGCCAGCAGCCAACGTGACAGGCCCACCGGGGAGCTGTTTTTT	CASSQRDRPTGELFF
TRBV7-9	.	many	TRBJ1-1	TGTGCCAGCAGCTTAGACGCAGGGGATAGGGCTTTCTTT	CASSLDAGDRAFF
TRBV28	.	.	TRBJ1-3	TGTGCCAGCAGTTTAGGCCTTACTGGAAACACCATATATTTT	CASSLGLTGNTIYF
TRBV20-1	.	.	TRBJ2-5	TGCAGTGCTGTCCGAAGACAGGCGGCTAGCTTCGGGACCCAGTACTTC	CSAVRRQAASFGTQYF
TRBV20-1	TRBD2	many	TRBJ2-3	TGCAGTGCTCTGACTAGCGCTAGCACAGATACGCAGTATTTT	CSALTSASTDTQYF
TRBV5-1	TRBD2	many	TRBJ2-2	TGCGCCAGCAGCCCGGGGACTCGCGGGGGGACCGGGGAGCTGTTTTTT	CASSPGTRGGTGELFF
TRBV7-2	.	many	TRBJ1-5	TGTGCCAGCAGCGACACTTGGGGTCAGCCCCAGCATTTT	CASSDTWGQPQHF
TRBV4-3	TRBD2	many	TRBJ2-3	TGCGCCAGCAGCCAAGCCCCTAGCGGGGGCGCAGATACGCAGTATTTT	CASSQAPSGGADTQYF
TRBV12-3/TRBV12-4	TRBD1	many	TRBJ1-5	TGTGCCAGCAGTCTAACAGGGGAAGGGCAGCCCCAGCATTTT	CASSLTGEGQPQHF
TRBV18	TRBD1	many	TRBJ1-2	TGTGCCAGCTCACTTGGACAGGACGAATATGGCTACACCTTC	CASSLGQDEYGYTF
TRBV5-1	TRBD2	many	TRBJ2-5	TGCGCCAGCAGCCCTGGGACTAGCGGAAGTTTACAAGAGACCCAGTACTTC	CASSPGTSGSLQETQYF
TRBV6-5	.	many	TRBJ1-5	TGTGCCAGCAGCTACTCGGGAGGCAATCAGCCCCAGCATTTT	CASSYSGGNQPQHF
TRBV4-3	TRBD2	many	TRBJ2-3	TGCGCCAGCAGCCAAGGAGCGGGCGGGGGGGCAACAGATACGCAGTATTTT	CASSQGAGGGATDTQYF
TRBV5-1	TRBD1	many	TRBJ1-5	TGCGCCAGCAGCTTGACAGGGGATCAGCCCCAGCATTTT	CASSLTGDQPQHF
TRBV6-1	.	many	TRBJ1-5	TGTGCCAGCAAAAATCCAGGGGCGTCCAATCAGCCCCAGCATTTT	CASKNPGASNQPQHF
TRBV18	.	many	TRBJ2-2	TGTGCCAGCTCACTCCGGGACTCGAACACCGGGGAGCTGTTTTTT	CASSLRDSNTGELFF
TRBV11-2	.	many	TRBJ2-5	TGTGCCAGCAGCTTAGAGCGAGAGACCCAGTACTTC	CASSLERETQYF
TRBV7-9	.	many	TRBJ2-7	TGTGCCAGCAGCTTACAGAGCACCTACGAGCAGTACTTC	CASSLQSTYEQYF
TRBV30	.	.	TRBJ2-7	TGTGCCTGGAGTCGAGAGGGACCCGACCCGTACGAGCAGTACTTC	CAWSREGPDPYEQYF
TRBV9	.	many	TRBJ2-7	TGTGCCAGCAGCGTGACCGAAGGATACGAGCAGTACTTC	CASSVTEGYEQYF
TRBV7-2	TRBD2	many	TRBJ2-1	TGTGCCAGCAGCTTCCGTGGTTGGGGGGGGGACAATGAGCAGTTCTTC	CASSFRGWGGDNEQFF
TRBV6-2/TRBV6-3	.	many	TRBJ1-1	TGTGCCAGCTTACAGGGCACTGAAGCTTTCTTT	CASLQGTEAFF
TRBV6-5	.	many	TRBJ1-4	TGTGCCAGCAGTCAAAATGGTGAAAAACTGTTTTTT	CASSQNGEKLFF
TRBV14	.	many	TRBJ1-1	TGTGCCAGCAGCCAACAGGGTTTTGTCACTGAAGCTTTCTTT	CASSQQGFVTEAFF
TRBV6-5	.	many	TRBJ1-1	TGTGCCAGCAGTTACGGGGAGAACACTGAAGCTTTCTTT	CASSYGENTEAFF
TRBV19	.	many	TRBJ2-2	TGTGCCAGTAGTATTATAGGCGCGAACACCGGGGAGCTGTTTTTT	CASSIIGANTGELFF
TRBV18	.	many	TRBJ2-3	TGTGCCAGCTCACCGGACGCGGGGTCCGATACGCAGTATTTT	CASSPDAGSDTQYF
TRBV6-5	.	.	TRBJ1-3	TGTGCCAGCAGGCCACAGGGCAGCTCTGGAAACACCATATATTTT	CASRPQGSSGNTIYF
TRBV4-3	.	few	TRBJ2-7	TGCGCCAGCAGCCAAGACCGGGCGGGGATATTTTCCTACGAGCAGTACTTC	CASSQDRAGIFSYEQYF